This passage covers 10 T cell receptor beta chains from one sample sequenced in a study of blood T cell repertoires in COVID-19. The data were produced by immunoSEQ multiplex PCR, yet TCRdb's version contains in-frame clones alone and is incomplete. The table lists approximately 280,000 clones, around 84% of them singletons, with roughly 5.3% in the top ten. Sequences were obtained from PBMCs or T cells enriched from blood (not recorded which). These receptors were obtained from a man in his forties who had been exposed to COVID-19.

The gene calls are TRBV5-1 and TRBJ2-2; TRBD1 matches at 8 bases. Germline V gene sequence: CDR1 SGHRS, CDR2 YFSETQ. V shed 3 bases and J 5 bases; nucleotides not matched to a gene: 3. This CDR3 has 14 residues. For the CDR3, the DNA is TGCGCCAGCAGCTATGGACAGGGAACCGGGGAGCTGTTTTTT. Translated: CASSYGQGTGELFF. Supplemented by reference TRBV5-1 and TRBJ2-2, the full variable domain reads KAGVTQTPRYLIKTRGQQVTLSCSPISGHRSVSWYQQTPGQGLQFLFEYFSETQRNKGNFPGRFSGRQFSNSRSEMNVSTLELGDSALYLCASSYGQGTGELFFGEGSRLTVL.

J is TRBJ1-5 and V is TRBV23-1, with D unresolved. TRBV23-1 is an ORF, and what it does is uncertain. The CDR3 length is 14 residues. V was trimmed by 6 bases and J by 4 bases, leaving 13 bases between them. The CDR3 here is CASSPERRNQPQHF. The CDR3 nucleotides read TGCGCCAGCAGCCCGGAAAGGAGAAATCAGCCCCAGCATTTT.

This clone turned up a few times. This chain joins TRBV9 and TRBJ1-3; D possibly corresponds to TRBD1 (6 bases). Trimming took off 2 bases at V and 4 bases at J, with 13 bases between the two ends. CDR3 length: 15 residues. Germline CDR1 and CDR2: SGDLS and YYNGEE. The CDR3 nucleotides are TGTGCCAGCAGCGTTGAACAGGGCGGAGGAAACACCATATATTTT. It is translated as CASSVEQGGGNTIYF.

The V and J genes are TRBV2 and TRBJ1-6, with D unresolved. The V end lost 4 bases, the J end lost 8 bases, and 9 bases lay between the germline ends. Germline CDR1 reads SNHLY; CDR2 reads FYNNEI. CDR3 length equals 13 residues. CDR3 residues: CASSVNGDSPLHF. In DNA form, the CDR3 reads TGTGCCAGCAGTGTAAACGGGGATTCACCCCTCCACTTT.

The V and J genes are TRBV28 and TRBJ2-7, with D perhaps TRBD1 (6 bases). Per the germline V gene, CDR1 is MDHEN and CDR2 is SYDVKM. The CDR3 runs to 15 residues. Trimming cost V 0 bases and J 4 bases, with 13 bases left between them. In DNA, the CDR3 is TGTGCCAGCAGTTTATGGTCAGGGGCCTCGTACGAGCAGTACTTC. It codes for CASSLWSGASYEQYF.

The V gene is TRBV7-9, the J gene TRBJ2-1; 9 bases line up with TRBD2. Germline trimming cut 9 bases from V and 7 bases from J; bases unmatched to any gene: 19. The CDR3 extends over 17 amino acids. Germline CDR1 is SEHNR and CDR2 is FQNEAQ (reference sequence). Here the CDR3 reads CASRTVGASGTPNEQFF. The CDR3, as DNA: TGTGCCAGTCGTACTGTGGGGGCTAGCGGGACTCCAAATGAGCAGTTCTTC.

This chain links TRBV6-5 with TRBJ2-7, with TRBD2 as a possible D gene (6 bases). Trimming removed 0 bases at V and 2 bases at J, with 14 bases between. Germline-derived CDR1 and CDR2 are MNHEY and SVGAGI. The CDR3 length is 16 residues. The CDR3 region has the DNA TGTGCCAGCAGTTACTCTGGCGGGAAAGGCCCCTACGAGCAGTACTTC. It translates to CASSYSGGKGPYEQYF.

The genes are TRBV7-8 and TRBJ2-2, with 13 bases aligning to TRBD2. This CDR3 has 17 amino acids. The V gene's germline CDR1 is SGHVS and CDR2 FQNEAQ. V lost 5 bases to trimming and J lost 3 bases; unmatched junction nucleotides: 6. DNA for the CDR3: TGTGCCAGCAGCCATCCGGGACTAGCGGGACACACCGGGGAGCTGTTTTTT. Its protein is CASSHPGLAGHTGELFF.

This clone is a singleton in its sample. The V and J genes are TRBV25-1 and TRBJ1-5; no clear D gene. Germline CDR1 is MGHDK and CDR2 is SYGVNS. V dropped 7 bases and J dropped 4 bases, with 14 bases sitting between them. The CDR3 is made up of 14 amino acids. CDR3 in DNA: TGTGCCAGCAATAATCTCAGACAAAATCAGCCCCAGCATTTT. Encoded protein: CASNNLRQNQPQHF.

V and J are TRBV7-8 and TRBJ1-1; TRBD1 aligns across 8 bases. With V trimmed by 1 base and J by 1 base, 5 bases remained unmatched. CDR1 SGHVS and CDR2 FQNEAQ come from the germline V gene. This CDR3 is built from 16 residues. This CDR3 is CASSLEQGVPNTEAFF. The CDR3 nucleotides are TGTGCCAGCAGCTTAGAACAGGGGGTTCCGAACACTGAAGCTTTCTTT.